Here is one T cell receptor beta chain with its context. Its antigen is still unknown. The donors were in the approximately 130-subject validation cohort; that cohort was separate from the roughly 660-subject first cohort. The sample comes from a study of cytomegalovirus exposure and HLA in healthy donors. The study's findings and limits: CMV antigen specificity of a few CMV-associated chains was confirmed in vitro. The investigators catalogued 150 to 200 TCR beta chains as cytomegalovirus-associated.

Repertoires were generated with immunoSEQ multiplex PCR, while TCRdb's copy carries only in-frame clones and drops some. The table has hundreds of thousands of clones, 86% seen once. Input material: PBMCs. The receptor was derived from a woman between 18 and 30 years old in good health and CMV-seronegative.

CDR3 DNA: TGTGCCAGCACGATACCGGGACAGCCTTATAGCAATCAGCCCCAGCATTTT. It specifies CASTIPGQPYSNQPQHF. The rearrangement joins TRBV27 to TRBJ1-5; TRBD1 agrees at 7 bases. The CDR3 has 17 amino acids. Trimming at V came to 7 bases and at J to 0 bases, leaving 12 bases not matched to a gene. Germline CDR1 and CDR2: MNHEY and SMNVEV (reference sequence).